The 26 T cell receptor beta chains below all came from one sample that was sequenced in a study of shared clonotypes between healthy human individuals. Naive CD8 cells, CD45RO-negative and positively selected for CCR7, excluded terminally differentiated effector memory CD45RA+ cells. Generated by immunoSEQ multiplex PCR, the TCRdb table keeps only in-frame clones and is missing some. Counted here are hundreds of thousands of clones, roughly 98% occurring once; the ten biggest clones make up 0.3%. The sequenced sample consisted of naive CD8+ T cells sorted from blood. Every receptor here comes from a young man in good health.

The chain uses TRBV7-2 and TRBJ2-5; the D gene is possibly TRBD2 (6 bases). Germline CDR1 is SGHTA and CDR2 is FQGNSA. Trimming pared 5 bases from V and 5 bases from J, leaving 15 bases between. The CDR3 spans 14 residues. This CDR3 reads CASSRKEGRETQYF. The CDR3 DNA reads as TGTGCCAGCAGCCGCAAGGAGGGCCGGGAGACCCAGTACTTC.

This sequence joins TRBV7-9 and TRBJ2-7; 7 positions match TRBD1. This CDR3 has 15 amino acids. Germline V gives CDR1 SEHNR, CDR2 FQNEAQ (reference sequence). The V segment lost 5 bases and the J segment 3 bases; nucleotides outside the gene matches: 10. DNA for the CDR3: TGTGCCAGCAGCCCTCCCGTCCGGGACAGCTACGAGCAGTACTTC. Translation gives CASSPPVRDSYEQYF.

This clone was found a few times. The chain uses TRBV7-2 and TRBJ2-7, with 11 positions matching TRBD1. Germline CDR1 reads SGHTA; CDR2 reads FQGNSA. V trimming: 5 bases; J trimming: 2 bases; junction bases outside the gene matches: 2. CDR3 length: 14 amino acids. The CDR3 spells CASSRGQGAYEQYF. CDR3 coding DNA: TGTGCCAGCAGCCGGGGACAGGGGGCCTACGAGCAGTACTTC.

This sequence joins TRBV27 and TRBJ2-2, with TRBD1 identical over 7 bases. Losses at the gene ends were 4 bases for V and 2 bases for J; bases not matched to a gene: 4. The CDR3 consists of 15 residues. CDR1 is MNHEY, CDR2 SMNVEV, per germline (reference sequence). DNA for the CDR3: TGTGCCAGCAGTTCCAGGGGGATTAACACCGGGGAGCTGTTTTTT. The encoded protein is CASSSRGINTGELFF.

This clone was seen just once. The chain employs TRBV11-2 and TRBJ2-3; tentatively, D is TRBD1 (6 bases). The germline CDR1 and CDR2 sequences are SGHAT and FQNNGV. V was shortened by 3 bases and J by 1 base, with 14 bases between the two germline ends. The CDR3 loop spans 16 amino acids. CDR3 DNA: TGTGCCAGCAGCTTGGCAGGGGCCAAGCGCACAGATACGCAGTATTTT. Protein product: CASSLAGAKRTDTQYF.

This clone was detected only once. The chain joins TRBV6-6 to TRBJ2-5; TRBD2 matches at 7 bases. The DNA end is more similar to TRBJ2-7, so the J call may be wrong. CDR3 length: 14 residues. Germline CDR1 and CDR2: MNHNY and SVGAGI (reference sequence). The CDR3: CASSEERDSYEQYF. CDR3 bases: TGTGCCAGCAGTGAGGAGCGGGACTCCTACGAGCAGTACTTC.

The J gene is TRBJ2-7, the V gene TRBV2; no reliable D call. CDR3 length equals 10 residues. CDR1 is SNHLY and CDR2 is FYNNEI in the germline V gene. V dropped 4 bases and J dropped 6 bases, with 4 bases sitting between them. CDR3 nucleotide sequence: TGTGCCAGCAGTGGGCCCGAGCAGTACTTC. Translating it yields CASSGPEQYF. The full variable domain, with the rest looked up from reference TRBV2 and TRBJ2-7, is EPEVTQTPSHQVTQMGQEVILRCVPISNHLYFYWYRQILGQKVEFLVSFYNNEISEKSEIFDDQFSVERPDGSNFTLKIRSTKLEDSAMYFCASSGPEQYFGPGTRLTVT.

The rearrangement links TRBV6-5 to TRBJ2-5, with 7 bases aligning to TRBD1. CDR1 MNHEY and CDR2 SVGAGI come from the germline V gene. With 1 base clipped from V and 4 bases from J, the junction kept 6 bases outside the gene matches. The CDR3 runs to 15 residues. CDR3 in DNA: TGTGCCAGCAGTTACTACCTGACAGGGATAGAGACCCAGTACTTC. Translated: CASSYYLTGIETQYF.

On this clone itself: This sample also contains other DNA sequences that code for the same CDR3. The chain has TRBV29-1 and TRBJ2-2; D not resolved. The V end lost 6 bases, the J end lost 0 bases, and 8 bases lay between the germline ends. Germline loops: CDR1 SQVTM, CDR2 ANQGSEA. CDR3 size: 13 residues. CDR3 loop: CSVGLPNTGELFF. The CDR3 DNA is TGCAGCGTGGGTCTCCCGAACACCGGGGAGCTGTTTTTT.

The genes are TRBV6-5 and TRBJ1-1, with 8 nucleotides matching TRBD1. The CDR3 extends over 16 amino acids. CDR1 and CDR2 (germline): MNHEY, SVGAGI. Losses at the gene ends were 4 bases for V and 5 bases for J; bases not matched to a gene: 12. In DNA form, the CDR3 reads TGTGCCAGCAGTTCAAGATCAACAGGGGGGTTAACTGAAGCTTTCTTT. This translates into CASSSRSTGGLTEAFF.

The CDR3 nucleotides are TGTGCCAGCAGCTTTTCACCTATTGGGGGCTCCCGTTTCTACGAGCAGTACTTC. It specifies CASSFSPIGGSRFYEQYF. The genes are TRBV7-2 and TRBJ2-7; maybe TRBD1 (6 bases). Trimming removed 3 bases from V and 3 bases from J, with 24 bases in between. This CDR3 is 18 amino acids long. Germline CDR1 and CDR2: SGHTA and FQGNSA.

This sequence joins TRBV18 and TRBJ2-2; the D gene could be TRBD1 or TRBD2 (5 bases each). Trimming shortened V by 4 bases and J by 4 bases, and 10 bases separated the two germline ends. The length of the CDR3 is 14 residues. Germline CDR1 KGHSH, CDR2 LQKENI. The CDR3 region has the DNA TGTGCCAGCTCACGAGGGACGGGCACCGGGGAGCTGTTTTTT. Amino acids: CASSRGTGTGELFF.

This clone is a singleton in its sample. CDR3: CASRPGLAGGKQYF. DNA of the CDR3: TGTGCCAGCAGGCCGGGACTAGCGGGAGGAAAGCAGTACTTC. The chain links TRBV27 to TRBJ2-7; TRBD2 aligns across 15 bases. The CDR3 consists of 14 residues. Germline CDR1 MNHEY, CDR2 SMNVEV (reference sequence). V lost 6 bases to trimming and J lost 8 bases; unmatched junction nucleotides: 5.

The chain employs TRBV15 and TRBJ1-2; no clear D gene. Trimming took 0 bases from V and 2 from J, leaving 16 bases between them. The germline CDR1 and CDR2 sequences are LNHNV and YYDKDF (reference sequence). The CDR3 totals 17 residues. The chain's CDR3 is CATSRDLERAVNYGYTF. CDR3 DNA: TGTGCCACCAGCAGAGATCTGGAGAGGGCAGTCAACTATGGCTACACCTTC.

The V call is TRBV6-6, the J call TRBJ2-7; D not resolved. The V end lost 5 bases, the J end lost 3 bases, and 5 bases lay between the germline ends. The CDR3 is made up of 11 amino acids. Germline V CDR1 and CDR2: MNHNY, SVGAGI (reference sequence). CDR3 coding DNA: TGTGCCAGCAGTCTGGACTACGAGCAGTACTTC. As protein: CASSLDYEQYF.

The chain has TRBV28 and TRBJ2-7; 8 nucleotides align to TRBD1. This CDR3 is 15 amino acids long. The V gene end was trimmed by 4 bases and the J gene end by 2 bases; junction bases not matched to a gene: 7. Germline V lookup: CDR1 MDHEN, CDR2 SYDVKM. DNA of the CDR3: TGTGCCAGCAGTTCACCCGGGACAGGTACCTACGAGCAGTACTTC. Encoded protein: CASSSPGTGTYEQYF.

This clone was found once. V is TRBV18 and J is TRBJ2-7; D is perhaps TRBD1 or TRBD2 (6 bases each). Trimming removed 6 bases at V and 4 bases at J, with 16 bases between. Germline lookup yields CDR1 KGHSH and CDR2 LQKENI. The CDR3 runs 14 residues. CDR3 DNA sequence: TGTGCCAGCTCTATGCGGGACAAGACGTACGAGCAGTACTTC. It codes for CASSMRDKTYEQYF.

The rearrangement joins TRBV5-1 to TRBJ1-2; TRBD1 matches 11 bases. The CDR3 consists of 15 residues. Looked up from germline, CDR1 is SGHRS and CDR2 is YFSETQ. The V segment lost 0 bases and the J segment 3 bases; nucleotides outside the gene matches: 1. This chain's CDR3 is CASSLGTGGDYGYTF. As DNA, the CDR3 is TGCGCCAGCAGCTTGGGGACAGGGGGCGACTATGGCTACACCTTC.

As to this clone: The sample holds other DNA sequences that translate to the same CDR3. The chain recombines TRBV11-2 with TRBJ2-7; TRBD2 agrees at 9 bases. This CDR3 spans 15 amino acids. The germline V gene encodes CDR1 SGHAT and CDR2 FQNNGV. The V segment lost 0 bases and the J segment 1 base; nucleotides outside the gene matches: 1. For the CDR3, the DNA is TGTGCCAGCAGCTTAGAAGCGGGAGGTTCCTACGAGCAGTACTTC. Translation: CASSLEAGGSYEQYF.

The chain links TRBV27 to TRBJ1-5, with TRBD1 matching over 8 bases. The CDR3 totals 14 residues. Per germline, CDR1 MNHEY and CDR2 SMNVEV (reference sequence). V was pared by 6 bases and J by 3 bases, with 4 bases of the junction left unmatched. DNA for the CDR3: TGTGCCAGCAGCCGACAGGGGAACAATCAGCCCCAGCATTTT. Amino acids: CASSRQGNNQPQHF.

The CDR3 loop reads CASSLWSNSNQPQHF. The CDR3 DNA is TGTGCCAGCAGCTTGTGGAGCAATAGCAATCAGCCCCAGCATTTT. V usage is TRBV7-2 and J usage is TRBJ1-5, with unresolved D. CDR1 SGHTA and CDR2 FQGNSA come from the germline V gene. Trimming took off 3 bases at V and 0 bases at J, with 9 bases between the two ends. This CDR3 region has 15 residues.

This clone was seen just once. This rearrangement joins TRBV5-1 to TRBJ2-1; 8 nucleotides agree with TRBD1. V lost 1 base and J lost 5; bases outside the gene matches: 5. CDR1 is SGHRS and CDR2 is YFSETQ in the germline V gene. The CDR3 contains 15 residues. The CDR3 DNA reads TGCGCCAGCAGCTTGTCTGTGACAGGGGACAATGAGCAGTTCTTC. It is translated as CASSLSVTGDNEQFF.

This chain connects TRBV6-4 to TRBJ2-3; 11 nucleotides agree with TRBD2. The V and J ends lost 5 bases and 6 bases, in that order; junction bases with no gene match: 7. CDR1 is MRHNA, CDR2 SNTAGT, per germline. The CDR3 runs to 15 residues. The CDR3 DNA is TGTGCCAGCAGTAACCTAGCGGGAGGTCTCGATACGCAGTATTTT. It translates to CASSNLAGGLDTQYF.

This clone was recorded only once. This chain joins TRBV15 and TRBJ1-4; weak D call: TRBD1 (5 bases). The V end lost 1 base, the J end lost 3 bases, and 12 bases lay between the germline ends. This CDR3 is built from 16 residues. CDR1 and CDR2 (germline): LNHNV, YYDKDF (reference sequence). This CDR3 reads CATSRANRYPNEKLFF. The CDR3 DNA is TGTGCCACCAGCAGAGCTAACAGGTACCCTAATGAAAAACTGTTTTTT. Full variable domain (missing parts from reference TRBV15 and TRBJ1-4): DAMVIQNPRYQVTQFGKPVTLSCSQTLNHNVMYWYQQKSSQAPKLLFHYYDKDFNNEADTPDNFQSRRPNTSFCFLDIRSPGLGDTAMYLCATSRANRYPNEKLFFGSGTQLSVL.

The chain combines TRBV9 with TRBJ2-7; D may be TRBD2 (6 bases). This CDR3 is 16 amino acids long. The V gene lost 3 bases and the J gene lost 0 bases, with 16 bases spanning the gap. The germline V gene encodes CDR1 SGDLS and CDR2 YYNGEE. CDR3 region: CASSERGGVPSYEQYF. CDR3 DNA sequence: TGTGCCAGCAGCGAGAGAGGAGGGGTGCCCTCCTACGAGCAGTACTTC.

The sample holds one count of this clone. The chain links TRBV4-1 to TRBJ1-4, with TRBD1 identical over 8 bases. V shed 3 bases and J 8 bases; nucleotides not matched to a gene: 14. Germline CDR1 is MGHRA and CDR2 is YSYEKL. CDR3 length: 17 amino acids. The CDR3 region has the DNA TGCGCCAGCAGCCAGACCCTGGGACAGGCAATTGGGGAAAAACTGTTTTTT. It yields the protein CASSQTLGQAIGEKLFF.